The source of this TCR beta chain is a study of T cell changes during pregnancy in multiple sclerosis. Method: immunoSEQ multiplex PCR; TCRdb's copy keeps in-frame clones and lacks some. Of some 51,000 clones in the sample, almost 95% were seen once. This clone has only one observation. The germline CDR1 and CDR2 sequences are SEHNR and FQNEAQ (reference sequence). The CDR3 is 15 residues long. Losses at the gene ends were 4 bases for V and 2 bases for J; bases not matched to a gene: 7. V is TRBV7-9 and J is TRBJ1-2; 7 bases agree with TRBD1. The sequence was obtained from a female donor with multiple sclerosis, enrolled in a pregnancy study. The starting material was CD8+ T cells from peripheral blood mononuclear cells, obtained in the first trimester of pregnancy. In nucleotides, the CDR3 is TGTGCCAGCAGCTCTGCACAGGGGCTGAACTATGGCTACACCTTC. Protein: CASSSAQGLNYGYTF.